A single sample gave rise to the 4 T cell receptor beta chains below, sequenced in a study of circulating and synovial CD4+ cells in juvenile arthritis. Assay used: immunoSEQ multiplex PCR; TCRdb lists only in-frame clones, some missing. The data hold 3,000 to 4,000 clones, with about four fifths observed a single time. Sequences were obtained from CD4+ T cells from synovial fluid. The receptor source for this set is a human donor with juvenile idiopathic arthritis.

This clone was recorded only once. The chain couples TRBV5-5 to TRBJ2-1; 8 bases match TRBD2. V trimming: 6 bases; J trimming: 0 bases; junction bases outside the gene matches: 5. Germline-derived CDR1 and CDR2 are SGHKS and YYEKEE (reference sequence). This CDR3 has 15 amino acids. CDR3 bases: TGTGCCAGCATCATAAGCGGGAGCTCCTACAATGAGCAGTTCTTC. It yields the protein CASIISGSSYNEQFF.

The rearrangement uses TRBV2 and TRBJ1-5; unclear D gene. The CDR3 contains 14 residues. The germline gives CDR1 SNHLY, CDR2 FYNNEI. Trimming cost V 5 bases and J 3 bases, with 11 bases left between them. The CDR3 loop is CASSKTGYNQPQHF. CDR3 coding DNA: TGTGCCAGCAGTAAGACGGGGTACAATCAGCCCCAGCATTTT.

This chain connects TRBV27 to TRBJ2-7, with 8 bases matching TRBD1. With V trimmed by 6 bases and J by 2 bases, 3 bases remained unmatched. CDR3 length: 13 amino acids. The V gene's germline CDR1 is MNHEY and CDR2 SMNVEV (reference sequence). This CDR3 is CASRATGAYEQYF. CDR3 sequence (DNA): TGTGCCAGCAGAGCGACAGGGGCCTACGAGCAGTACTTC.

The CDR3 is CASSQGAGTEAFF. CDR3 bases: TGTGCCAGCAGCCAGGGGGCAGGCACTGAAGCTTTCTTT. This chain links TRBV5-6 with TRBJ1-1; 8 nucleotides match TRBD1. The CDR3 contains 13 residues. Unmatched junction bases numbered 3, after V lost 4 bases and J lost 4 bases. Germline V gene lookup returns CDR1 SGHDT and CDR2 YYEEEE.